These T cell receptor beta chains were read from a single sample in a study of Ad26.COV2.S vaccination and SARS-CoV-2 variants. Repertoires were generated with immunoSEQ multiplex PCR, while TCRdb's copy carries only in-frame clones and drops some. The data contain 300,000 to 500,000 clones, around nine tenths of them singletons. The sequenced sample was peripheral blood, obtained in a trial of Ad26.COV2.S vaccine versus placebo. Receptors were obtained from a person between 18 and 65 years old who received the Ad26.COV2.S COVID-19 vaccine or a placebo. Each CDR3 is given with its conserved first and last residue. A D gene is named only where the DNA matches it firmly. Some rows have no size entry. The others give once, few or many, or a class for an expanded clone.

CDR3,DNA,J,size,D,V
CASRADGRNYGYTF,TGCGCCAGCAGGGCTGACGGTAGAAACTATGGCTACACCTTC,TRBJ1-2,-,-,TRBV10-2
CASTPGAGKETQYF,TGTGCCAGCACCCCGGGCGCAGGGAAGGAGACCCAGTACTTC,TRBJ2-5,-,-,TRBV21-1
CATGGSTTADTQYF,TGTGCCACGGGGGGGTCTACGACGGCAGATACGCAGTATTTT,TRBJ2-3,-,TRBD2,TRBV10-3
CAISESGTGTALNQPQHF,TGTGCCATCAGTGAGTCCGGAACCGGGACAGCTCTCAATCAGCCCCAGCATTTT,TRBJ1-5,-,TRBD1,TRBV10-3
CASSLGPWGNQPQHF,TGCGCCAGCAGCCTGGGACCTTGGGGCAATCAGCCCCAGCATTTT,TRBJ1-5,-,-,TRBV4-1
CASSEDGTGFYEQYF,TGTGCCAGCAGTGAAGACGGGACGGGATTCTACGAGCAGTACTTC,TRBJ2-7,-,-,TRBV6-1
CASSQMTGKETQYF,TGTGCCAGCAGCCAAATGACAGGGAAAGAGACCCAGTACTTC,TRBJ2-5,-,TRBD1,TRBV7-9
CASSQYTGSNQPQHF,TGCGCCAGCAGCCAATATACAGGGAGCAATCAGCCCCAGCATTTT,TRBJ1-5,-,-,TRBV4-1
CASSPPRVGSPGELFF,TGTGCCAGCAGCCCCCCAAGGGTCGGGTCCCCCGGGGAGCTGTTTTTT,TRBJ2-2,-,-,TRBV3-1/TRBV3-2
CASSYPRGGDKNIQYF,TGTGCCAGCAGTTACCCGCGGGGGGGCGACAAAAACATTCAGTACTTC,TRBJ2-4,-,TRBD2,TRBV6-2/TRBV6-3
CASRAYDRGGTEAFF,TGTGCCAGCAGAGCCTACGACAGGGGAGGGACTGAAGCTTTCTTT,TRBJ1-1,-,TRBD1,TRBV2
CASSQGRTVNTEAFF,TGCGCCAGCAGCCAAGGCCGGACAGTGAACACTGAAGCTTTCTTT,TRBJ1-1,-,-,TRBV4-1
CASRGAANTEAFF,TGTGCCAGCAGGGGTGCCGCGAACACTGAAGCTTTCTTT,TRBJ1-1,-,-,TRBV12-3/TRBV12-4
CATSREGALGSVEQFF,TGTGCCACCAGCAGAGAGGGGGCCCTAGGGTCCGTTGAGCAGTTCTTC,TRBJ2-1,-,-,TRBV15
CASSLDSTYGYTF,TGTGCCAGCAGCTTAGACAGTACGTATGGCTACACCTTC,TRBJ1-2,-,-,TRBV7-9
CASRTGETGELFF,TGTGCCAGCAGGACAGGGGAAACCGGGGAGCTGTTTTTT,TRBJ2-2,many,TRBD1,TRBV2
CASSRGRSTNEKLFF,TGCGCCAGCAGTCGTGGACGGTCAACTAATGAAAAACTGTTTTTT,TRBJ1-4,-,-,TRBV10-1
CSTTQRGGIDTQYF,TGCAGCACAACCCAGCGGGGGGGCATAGATACGCAGTATTTT,TRBJ2-3,-,TRBD2,TRBV29-1
CASSLASGLAFF,TGTGCCAGCAGTTTAGCGTCGGGGTTAGCTTTCTTT,TRBJ1-1,-,-,TRBV12-3/TRBV12-4
CASSPDRNYGYTF,TGTGCCAGCAGTCCGGACAGAAATTATGGCTACACCTTC,TRBJ1-2,-,-,TRBV6-2/TRBV6-3
CAISDVRGVDQPQHF,TGTGCCATCAGTGACGTCCGGGGGGTCGATCAGCCCCAGCATTTT,TRBJ1-5,-,-,TRBV10-3
CASSKSQQETQYF,TGTGCCAGTAGTAAGTCACAGCAAGAGACCCAGTACTTC,TRBJ2-5,-,-,TRBV19
CATSRELVWGSYNEQFF,TGTGCCACCAGCAGAGAATTGGTCTGGGGCTCCTACAATGAGCAGTTCTTC,TRBJ2-1,-,-,TRBV15
CASSLAPTGVETQYF,TGTGCCAGCAGCTTGGCTCCGACAGGGGTCGAGACCCAGTACTTC,TRBJ2-5,-,TRBD1,TRBV5-4
CASIITGTAREKLFF,TGTGCCAGCATCATCACCGGGACGGCTCGTGAAAAACTGTTTTTT,TRBJ1-4,-,-,TRBV6-5
CASNRGRGLNTEAFF,TGTGCCAGCAATAGGGGGCGTGGATTGAACACTGAAGCTTTCTTT,TRBJ1-1,-,TRBD1,TRBV2
CASSLERGYGYTF,TGTGCCAGCAGCTTAGAACGGGGCTATGGCTACACCTTC,TRBJ1-2,few,-,TRBV7-9
CASSLFSVNTEAFF,TGTGCCAGCAGTTTATTTTCAGTGAACACTGAAGCTTTCTTT,TRBJ1-1,-,-,TRBV27
CASSFARTPTVDTQYF,TGTGCCAGCAGCTTTGCTCGCACCCCTACAGTAGATACGCAGTATTTT,TRBJ2-3,-,-,TRBV11-1
CASSKGGSHTEAFF,TGTGCCAGCAGCAAAGGGGGATCTCACACTGAAGCTTTCTTT,TRBJ1-1,-,-,TRBV6-5
CASSQAPLVGDSNSPLHF,TGTGCCAGCAGCCAAGCCCCTCTTGTGGGCGACAGTAATTCACCCCTCCACTTT,TRBJ1-6,few,-,TRBV4-2
CASSPLGQAHEQYF,TGTGCCAGCAGCCCCCTTGGACAGGCCCACGAGCAGTACTTC,TRBJ2-7,-,TRBD1,TRBV3-1/TRBV3-2
CASSLQGYTEAFF,TGTGCCAGCAGCCTACAGGGATACACTGAAGCTTTCTTT,TRBJ1-1,few,-,TRBV14
CASSQGLAGGQETQYF,TGTGCCAGCAGCCAAGGACTAGCGGGGGGCCAAGAGACCCAGTACTTC,TRBJ2-5,-,TRBD2,TRBV7-7
CASSQQGYEQYF,TGTGCCAGCAGTCAACAGGGCTACGAGCAGTACTTC,TRBJ2-7,-,-,TRBV2
CASRLALGLVPQETQYF,TGTGCAAGTCGCTTAGCGTTGGGACTAGTTCCCCAAGAGACCCAGTACTTC,TRBJ2-5,-,-,TRBV12-2
CASSSGAGTSTDTQYF,TGTGCCAGTAGCAGTGGAGCGGGGACCAGCACAGATACGCAGTATTTT,TRBJ2-3,-,TRBD2,TRBV19
CASSPSGGAEAFF,TGTGCCAGCAGCCCTAGCGGGGGAGCTGAAGCTTTCTTT,TRBJ1-1,many,-,TRBV7-9
CASSTTSASYNEQFF,TGTGCCAGCAGCACAACTAGCGCCTCCTACAATGAGCAGTTCTTC,TRBJ2-1,-,TRBD2,TRBV11-2
CASSLSGSNEQFF,TGCGCCAGCAGTCTTAGCGGGAGCAATGAGCAGTTCTTC,TRBJ2-1,-,TRBD2,TRBV10-1
CAWSGTGGNQPQHF,TGTGCCTGGAGCGGGACAGGGGGCAATCAGCCCCAGCATTTT,TRBJ1-5,-,TRBD1,TRBV30
CASSLRGPYGYTF,TGTGCCAGCAGCCTTAGGGGCCCCTATGGCTACACCTTC,TRBJ1-2,once,-,TRBV3-1/TRBV3-2
CASSSLGTSGGINTGELFF,TGCGCCAGCAGCTCCCTTGGGACTAGCGGGGGAATAAACACCGGGGAGCTGTTTTTT,TRBJ2-2,-,TRBD2,TRBV5-1